Sequencing of this T cell receptor beta chain was carried out in a study of cytomegalovirus exposure and HLA in healthy donors. CDR1 and CDR2 (germline): SGHNT, YYREEE (reference sequence). This CDR3 comprises 16 residues. The V gene lost 4 bases and the J gene lost 0 bases, with 14 bases spanning the gap. Both 60 Vbeta primers and 13 Jbeta primers went into the PCR. Assay: immunoSEQ multiplex PCR; the TCRdb copy retains only in-frame clones and omits some. The sample contains 100,000 to 120,000 clones, roughly 73% of which appear only once. Sequencing used PBMCs. The chain links TRBV5-4 to TRBJ1-3; weak D call: TRBD1 (6 bases). The source is a middle-aged woman in good health and CMV-seropositive. The CDR3 is CASSSLKTGSGNTIYF. CDR3 in DNA: TGTGCCAGCAGCAGTCTAAAGACAGGCTCTGGAAACACCATATATTTT.